This T cell receptor (beta chain) came from a study of T-cell reconstitution after alpha-beta-depleted transplantation in children. This clonotype was detected a few times. Unique molecular identifiers were incorporated into the prepared TCRbeta library. TCRdb re-called the PCR reads with MiXCR, one entry per CDR3 protein. The profile shows about 610,000 distinct CDR3 sequences, over 9.5% of them singletons. V trimming: 1 base; J trimming: 10 bases; junction bases outside the gene matches: 2. Looked up from germline, CDR1 is DFQATT and CDR2 is SNEGSKA (reference sequence). This CDR3 is 11 amino acids long.

The chain is built from TRBV20-1 and TRBJ2-3; 7 bases match TRBD1. This specimen was PBMCs from the stem cell graft donor, taken from the stem cell graft. The sequence was collected from a human donor who donated a stem cell graft to a child with acute myeloid leukemia. CDR3 nucleotides: TGCAGTGCTAGAGGGGGACAGTCGCAGTATTTT. This sequence encodes CSARGGQSQYF.